Sequencing of this TCR beta chain was carried out in a study of CD8 T cells in ankylosing spondylitis. Study conclusions and caveats: Peripheral blood held disease-linked clones only at relatively low frequency, and these were CD8+. Clones linked to disease were reported to show significant enrichment in matched ankylosing spondylitis synovial fluid. Apparently characteristic of ankylosing spondylitis blood was a TCR beta motif (eight highly homologous variants).

This CDR3 contains 15 residues. Per germline, CDR1 SEHNR and CDR2 FQNEAQ (reference sequence). V lost 4 bases to trimming and J lost 8 bases; unmatched junction nucleotides: 7. TCRdb passed the 5' RACE reads through MiXCR, listing each CDR3 protein once. The table shows about 500,000 distinct CDR3 sequences, with about 13% occurring only once. This clonotype has ten or more counts. Its target is unknown. The clonotype was recovered from a male donor with ankylosing spondylitis. This chain joins TRBV7-9 and TRBJ2-1; TRBD2 agrees at 11 bases. The sequenced material came from blood, either unsorted or a sorted T cell fraction (not recorded which). DNA of the CDR3: TGTGCCAGCAGCTCTCCCCGACTAGCGGGGCATGAGCAGTTCTTC. It is translated as CASSSPRLAGHEQFF.